Each of the 21 T cell receptor beta chains below was sequenced from the same sample in a study of shared clonotypes between healthy human individuals. Sequenced by immunoSEQ multiplex PCR; TCRdb stores in-frame clones only, minus some. The repertoire includes roughly 1,600,000 clones, roughly 98.5% of them detected once, and around 0.38% sits in the top ten. Material: naive CD4+ T cells sorted from blood. Regarding subset: CD45RA+ positively selected. All receptors derive from a man aged 30 to 39 in good health.

A single count supports this clone. The rearrangement uses TRBV27 and TRBJ2-3; D perhaps matches TRBD2 (5 bases). CDR1 and CDR2 (germline): MNHEY, SMNVEV (reference sequence). This CDR3 spans 13 amino acids. V was cut by 9 bases and J by 6 bases, with 16 bases left in between. The CDR3 region has the DNA TGTGCCAGTAAAATAAACCCGGGGGATACGCAGTATTTT. It translates to CASKINPGDTQYF.

The chain recombines TRBV18 with TRBJ2-7; D is uncertain. Trimming removed 6 bases at V and 2 bases at J, with 14 bases between. This CDR3 has 14 amino acids. Per the germline V gene, CDR1 is KGHSH and CDR2 is LQKENI. In DNA form, the CDR3 reads TGTGCCAGCTCGCCGGATGGGTGGGCCTACGAGCAGTACTTC. It encodes CASSPDGWAYEQYF.

V usage is TRBV7-2 and J usage is TRBJ2-7, with 8 nucleotides matching TRBD1. J gave up 3 bases and V 6 bases, and 7 bases lay outside the gene matches. CDR1 is SGHTA, CDR2 FQGNSA, per germline. This CDR3 is 14 amino acids long. The CDR3 loop reads CASRTQGASYEQYF. CDR3 nucleotides: TGTGCCAGCAGGACCCAGGGGGCTAGCTACGAGCAGTACTTC.

This chain uses TRBV28 with TRBJ2-3; no firm D call. The germline CDR1 and CDR2 sequences are MDHEN and SYDVKM. This CDR3 spans 13 amino acids. The ends were cut back, 1 base at V and 5 bases at J, with 7 bases in the middle. The CDR3 reads CASSLSPIDTQYF. The CDR3 bases are TGTGCCAGCAGTTTATCCCCGATAGATACGCAGTATTTT.

The J gene is TRBJ1-1, the V gene TRBV5-5, with a weak D call TRBD1 (5 bases). Germline loops: CDR1 SGHKS, CDR2 YYEKEE (reference sequence). The V end lost 0 bases, the J end lost 0 bases, and 6 bases lay between the germline ends. The CDR3 loop spans 14 amino acids. As DNA, the CDR3 is TGTGCCAGCAGCTTGGAGGGGATGAACACTGAAGCTTTCTTT. It yields the protein CASSLEGMNTEAFF.

The chain joins TRBV7-2 to TRBJ2-5, with D uncertain. The V and J ends lost 4 bases and 3 bases respectively, with 3 bases between them. The CDR3 loop spans 11 amino acids. Germline V gives CDR1 SGHTA, CDR2 FQGNSA. DNA for the CDR3: TGTGCCAGCAGCTACAAAGAGACCCAGTACTTC. The encoded protein is CASSYKETQYF.

With regard to this clone: At the DNA level, this CDR3 is encoded by other sequences in the same sample as well. CDR3 sequence reads: CASSLVGTYEQYF. Written as DNA, the CDR3 is TGTGCCAGCAGCTTGGTCGGGACCTACGAGCAGTACTTC. The rearrangement links TRBV5-5 to TRBJ2-7; a possible D gene is TRBD2 (5 bases). This CDR3 is built from 13 residues. V dropped 0 bases and J dropped 2 bases, with 6 bases sitting between them. Germline V gene sequence: CDR1 SGHKS, CDR2 YYEKEE (reference sequence).

The rearrangement joins TRBV14 to TRBJ2-7; D gene unclear. Germline V gene sequence: CDR1 SGHDN, CDR2 FVKESK. V was clipped by 4 bases and J by 4 bases, with 11 bases between them. The length of the CDR3 is 13 residues. As DNA, the CDR3 is TGTGCCAGCAGCCCCCTGGGTTTTTACGAGCAGTACTTC. Translating gives CASSPLGFYEQYF. Together with reference TRBV14 and TRBJ2-7, the CDR3 gives the full variable domain: EAGVTQFPSHSVIEKGQTVTLRCDPISGHDNLYWYRRVMGKEIKFLLHFVKESKQDESGMPNNRFLAERTGGTYSTLKVQPAELEDSGVYFCASSPLGFYEQYFGPGTRLTVT.

The chain uses TRBV7-2 and TRBJ2-7; perhaps TRBD2 as D (6 bases). Germline CDR1 is SGHTA and CDR2 is FQGNSA. Trimming took 7 bases from V and 4 from J, leaving 17 bases between them. The CDR3 runs 14 residues. For the CDR3, the DNA is TGTGCCAGCACCTCCGGGGACTTCTTATACGAGCAGTACTTC. Translating gives CASTSGDFLYEQYF.

The chain recombines TRBV5-1 with TRBJ2-3; 9 bases agree with TRBD2. Germline trimming cut 0 bases from V and 7 bases from J; bases unmatched to any gene: 9. CDR1 SGHRS and CDR2 YFSETQ come from the germline V gene. The CDR3 covers 16 residues. The CDR3 DNA reads TGCGCCAGCAGCTTGGACCAGGCGGGAGGGCCTCATACGCAGTATTTT. Translation gives CASSLDQAGGPHTQYF.

V gene TRBV28 combines with J gene TRBJ1-5; D may be TRBD1 (5 bases). Trimming stripped 8 bases from V and 0 bases from J, with 11 bases between. The CDR3 sequence is 14 residues long. Per germline, CDR1 MDHEN and CDR2 SYDVKM. The CDR3: CASVQGGSNQPQHF. CDR3 in DNA: TGTGCCAGCGTTCAGGGAGGTAGCAATCAGCCCCAGCATTTT.

This chain uses TRBV21-1 with TRBJ2-7. TRBV21-1 counts as a pseudogene. This CDR3 has 15 residues. The CDR3 is CASSNSTSPPNEQYF. The CDR3, as DNA: TGTGCCAGCAGCAACAGTACTTCCCCACCGAACGAGCAGTACTTC.

The chain couples TRBV7-9 to TRBJ2-7; D remains unclear. The germline gives CDR1 SEHNR, CDR2 FQNEAQ (reference sequence). The CDR3 spans 14 residues. Deletions cut 2 bases from V and 6 bases from J, with 14 bases between. Here the CDR3 DNA reads TGTGCCAGCAGCTTAAGGGAACTAAGGCGCGAGCAGTACTTC. Residues: CASSLRELRREQYF.

V usage is TRBV27 and J usage is TRBJ2-3, with 10 nucleotides matching TRBD2. V shed 6 bases and J 4 bases; nucleotides not matched to a gene: 10. The germline gives CDR1 MNHEY, CDR2 SMNVEV (reference sequence). The CDR3 runs to 16 residues. CDR3 in DNA: TGTGCCAGCAGGACCACGAGCGGGAGGGAAGCAGATACGCAGTATTTT. It is translated as CASRTTSGREADTQYF.

This chain connects TRBV5-5 to TRBJ2-2; a possible D gene is TRBD1 (5 bases). Trimming cost V 5 bases and J 0 bases, with 11 bases left between them. The CDR3 has 15 amino acids. Germline V gives CDR1 SGHKS, CDR2 YYEKEE (reference sequence). The CDR3 reads CASRWTRSNTGELFF. The CDR3, as DNA: TGTGCCAGCAGGTGGACAAGATCGAACACCGGGGAGCTGTTTTTT.

This chain joins TRBV20-1 and TRBJ2-1; D gene unclear. The CDR3 totals 11 residues. CDR1 is DFQATT and CDR2 is SNEGSKA in the germline V gene (reference sequence). V was shortened by 6 bases and J by 9 bases, with 12 bases between the two germline ends. This chain's CDR3 is CSAPLVGEQFF. As DNA, the CDR3 is TGCAGTGCGCCGCTAGTTGGTGAGCAGTTCTTC.

V is TRBV6-1 and J is TRBJ1-5, with D possibly being TRBD1 (6 bases). CDR1 and CDR2 (germline): MNHNS, SASEGT. V was clipped by 4 bases and J by 1 base, with 20 bases between them. This CDR3 region has 18 residues. The DNA of the CDR3 is TGTGCCAGCAGTGCCCCGGGACAACGAAGAACGAGCAATCAGCCCCAGCATTTT. Translating gives CASSAPGQRRTSNQPQHF.

V usage is TRBV19 and J usage is TRBJ2-6; possibly TRBD1 for D (6 bases). CDR3 length: 18 amino acids. Trimming left V 6 bases short and J 1 base short, with 19 bases between. Per germline, CDR1 LNHDA and CDR2 SQIVND (reference sequence). CDR3 amino acids: CASSSFVQGRSGANVLTF. Here the CDR3 DNA reads TGTGCCAGTAGCTCTTTCGTACAGGGACGGTCTGGGGCCAACGTCCTGACTTTC. The full variable domain, in which reference TRBV19 and TRBJ2-6 provide the parts outside the CDR3, is DGGITQSPKYLFRKEGQNVTLSCEQNLNHDAMYWYRQDPGQGLRLIYYSQIVNDFQKGDIAEGYSVSREKKESFPLTVTSAQKNPTAFYLCASSSFVQGRSGANVLTFGAGSRLTVL.

The rearrangement links TRBV30 to TRBJ1-1; no definite D call. With 4 bases removed from V and 1 base from J, the gap between germline ends came to 10 bases. CDR3 length equals 13 residues. Germline V lookup: CDR1 GTSNPN, CDR2 SVGIG (reference sequence). CDR3 loop: CAWTLFENTEAFF. DNA for the CDR3: TGTGCCTGGACCCTTTTTGAGAACACTGAAGCTTTCTTT.

The genes are TRBV4-3 and TRBJ1-4; 7 nucleotides match TRBD1. The V and J ends lost 3 bases and 4 bases, in that order; junction bases with no gene match: 8. Germline V lookup: CDR1 LGHNA, CDR2 YSLEER. The CDR3 totals 16 residues. As DNA, the CDR3 is TGCGCCAGCAGCCATCGACCGGGACAGCTTAATGAAAAACTGTTTTTT. Protein sequence: CASSHRPGQLNEKLFF.

This chain connects TRBV6-1 to TRBJ2-1, with unresolved D. The CDR3 length is 16 residues. Germline V gene sequence: CDR1 MNHNS, CDR2 SASEGT. Between the trimmed V and J ends, which lost 2 bases and 0 bases, there was a span of 11 bases. The CDR3 DNA is TGTGCCAGCAGTGAAAACGTCTGGAGCTCCTACAATGAGCAGTTCTTC. It specifies CASSENVWSSYNEQFF.